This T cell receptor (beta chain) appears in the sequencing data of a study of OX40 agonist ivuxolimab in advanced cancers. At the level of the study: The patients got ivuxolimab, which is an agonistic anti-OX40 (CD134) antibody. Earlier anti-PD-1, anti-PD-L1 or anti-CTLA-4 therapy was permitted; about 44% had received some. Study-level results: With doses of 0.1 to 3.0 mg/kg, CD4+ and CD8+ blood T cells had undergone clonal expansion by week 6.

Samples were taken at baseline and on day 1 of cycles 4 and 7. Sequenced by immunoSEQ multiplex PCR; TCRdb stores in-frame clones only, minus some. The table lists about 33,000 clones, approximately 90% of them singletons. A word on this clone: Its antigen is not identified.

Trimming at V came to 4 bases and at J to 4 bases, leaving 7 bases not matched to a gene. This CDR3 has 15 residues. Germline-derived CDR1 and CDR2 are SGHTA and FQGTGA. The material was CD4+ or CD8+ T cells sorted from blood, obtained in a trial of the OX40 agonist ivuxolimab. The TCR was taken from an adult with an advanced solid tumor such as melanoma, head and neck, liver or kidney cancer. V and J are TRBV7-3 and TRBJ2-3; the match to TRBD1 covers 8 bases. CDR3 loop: CASSWAGGGSDTQYF. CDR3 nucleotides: TGTGCCAGCAGCTGGGCAGGGGGCGGTTCAGATACGCAGTATTTT.